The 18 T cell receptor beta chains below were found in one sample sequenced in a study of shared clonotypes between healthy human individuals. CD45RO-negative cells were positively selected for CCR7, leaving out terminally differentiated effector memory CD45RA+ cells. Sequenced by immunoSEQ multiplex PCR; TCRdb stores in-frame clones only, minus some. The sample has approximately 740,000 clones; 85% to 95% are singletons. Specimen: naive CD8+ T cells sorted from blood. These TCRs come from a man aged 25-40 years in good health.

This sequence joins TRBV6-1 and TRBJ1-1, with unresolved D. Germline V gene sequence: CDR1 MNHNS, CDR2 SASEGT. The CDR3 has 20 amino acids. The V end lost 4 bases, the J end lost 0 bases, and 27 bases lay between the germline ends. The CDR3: CASSAPGESAAPSMNTEAFF. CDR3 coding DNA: TGTGCCAGCAGTGCCCCCGGTGAGTCTGCAGCCCCCTCAATGAACACTGAAGCTTTCTTT.

CDR3 in DNA: TGCGCCAGCAGCATGGGACTAGCGGGAGCCCATGAGCAGTTCTTC. Amino acid sequence: CASSMGLAGAHEQFF. V and J are TRBV5-1 and TRBJ2-1; 14 nucleotides match TRBD2. In germline, CDR1 is SGHRS, CDR2 YFSETQ. The CDR3 loop spans 15 amino acids. The ends lost 4 bases at V and 8 bases at J; junction bases unmatched: 5.

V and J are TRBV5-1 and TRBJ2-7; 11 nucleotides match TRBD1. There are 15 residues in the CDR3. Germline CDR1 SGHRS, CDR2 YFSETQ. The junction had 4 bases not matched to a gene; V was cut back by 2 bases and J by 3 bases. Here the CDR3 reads CASSLGQGAGYEQYF. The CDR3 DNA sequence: TGCGCCAGCAGCTTAGGACAGGGGGCAGGCTACGAGCAGTACTTC.

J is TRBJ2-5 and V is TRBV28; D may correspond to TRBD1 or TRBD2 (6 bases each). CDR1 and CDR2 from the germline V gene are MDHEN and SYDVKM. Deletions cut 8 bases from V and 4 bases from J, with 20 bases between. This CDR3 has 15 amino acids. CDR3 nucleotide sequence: TGTGCCAGCTTGAGGGGGACTTTAGTGGGAGAGACCCAGTACTTC. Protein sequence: CASLRGTLVGETQYF.

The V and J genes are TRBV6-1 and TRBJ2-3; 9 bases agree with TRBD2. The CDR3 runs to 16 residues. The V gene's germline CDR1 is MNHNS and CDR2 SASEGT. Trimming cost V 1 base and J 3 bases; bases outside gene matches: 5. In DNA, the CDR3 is TGTGCCAGCAGTGAAGTTAGCGGGAGACTTACAGATACGCAGTATTTT. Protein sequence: CASSEVSGRLTDTQYF.

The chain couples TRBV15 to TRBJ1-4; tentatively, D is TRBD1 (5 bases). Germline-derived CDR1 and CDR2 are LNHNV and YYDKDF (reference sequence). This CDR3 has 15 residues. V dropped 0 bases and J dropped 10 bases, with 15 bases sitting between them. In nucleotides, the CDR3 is TGTGCCACCAGCAGAGACGGGGGAGAAATGCGAAAACTGTTTTTT. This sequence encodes CATSRDGGEMRKLFF.

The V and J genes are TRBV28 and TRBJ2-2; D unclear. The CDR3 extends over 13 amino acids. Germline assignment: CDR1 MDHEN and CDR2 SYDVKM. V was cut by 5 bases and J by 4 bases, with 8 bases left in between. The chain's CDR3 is CASSVVSTGELFF. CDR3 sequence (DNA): TGTGCCAGCAGTGTCGTGTCCACCGGGGAGCTGTTTTTT.

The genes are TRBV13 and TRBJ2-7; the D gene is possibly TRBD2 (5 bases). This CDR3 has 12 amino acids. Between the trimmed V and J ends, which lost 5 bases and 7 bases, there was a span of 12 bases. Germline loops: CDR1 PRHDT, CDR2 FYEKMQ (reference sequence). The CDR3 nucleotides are TGTGCCAGCAGCCTGACTACGGGGGAGCAGTACTTC. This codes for CASSLTTGEQYF.

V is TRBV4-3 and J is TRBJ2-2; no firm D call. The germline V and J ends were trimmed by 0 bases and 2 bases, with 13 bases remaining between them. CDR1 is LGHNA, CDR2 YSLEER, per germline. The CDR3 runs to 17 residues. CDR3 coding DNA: TGCGCCAGCAGCCAAGATCTGGCCACCACCAACACCGGGGAGCTGTTTTTT. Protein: CASSQDLATTNTGELFF.

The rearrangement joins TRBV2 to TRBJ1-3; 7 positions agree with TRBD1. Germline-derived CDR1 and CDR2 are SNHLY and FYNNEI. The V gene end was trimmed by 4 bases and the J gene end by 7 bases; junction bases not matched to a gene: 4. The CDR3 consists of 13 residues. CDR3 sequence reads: CASSGTGWNTIYF. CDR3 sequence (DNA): TGTGCCAGCAGTGGGACAGGATGGAACACCATATATTTT.

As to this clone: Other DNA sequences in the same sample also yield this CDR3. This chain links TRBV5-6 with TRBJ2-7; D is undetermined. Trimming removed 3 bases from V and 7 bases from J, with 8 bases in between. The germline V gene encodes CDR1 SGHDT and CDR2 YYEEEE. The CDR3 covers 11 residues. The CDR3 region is CASSWTGEQYF. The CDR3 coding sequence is TGTGCCAGCAGCTGGACGGGTGAGCAGTACTTC. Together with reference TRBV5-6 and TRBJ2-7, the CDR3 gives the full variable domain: DAGVTQSPTHLIKTRGQQVTLRCSPKSGHDTVSWYQQALGQGPQFIFQYYEEEERQRGNFPDRFSGHQFPNYSSELNVNALLLGDSALYLCASSWTGEQYFGPGTRLTVT.

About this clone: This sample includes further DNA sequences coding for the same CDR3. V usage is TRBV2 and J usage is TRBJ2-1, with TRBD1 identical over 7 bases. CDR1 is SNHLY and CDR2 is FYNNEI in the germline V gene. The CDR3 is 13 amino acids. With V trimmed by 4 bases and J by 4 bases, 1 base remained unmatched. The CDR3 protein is CASSVQGYNEQFF. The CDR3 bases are TGTGCCAGCAGTGTACAGGGGTACAATGAGCAGTTCTTC. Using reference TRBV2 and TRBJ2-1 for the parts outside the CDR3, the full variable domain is EPEVTQTPSHQVTQMGQEVILRCVPISNHLYFYWYRQILGQKVEFLVSFYNNEISEKSEIFDDQFSVERPDGSNFTLKIRSTKLEDSAMYFCASSVQGYNEQFFGPGTRLTVL.

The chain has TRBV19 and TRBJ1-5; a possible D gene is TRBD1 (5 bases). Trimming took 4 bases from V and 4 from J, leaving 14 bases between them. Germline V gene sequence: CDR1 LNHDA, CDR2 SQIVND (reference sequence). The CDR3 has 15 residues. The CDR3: CASSTGPEGNQPQHF. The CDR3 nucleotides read TGTGCCAGTAGTACGGGCCCCGAGGGGAATCAGCCCCAGCATTTT.

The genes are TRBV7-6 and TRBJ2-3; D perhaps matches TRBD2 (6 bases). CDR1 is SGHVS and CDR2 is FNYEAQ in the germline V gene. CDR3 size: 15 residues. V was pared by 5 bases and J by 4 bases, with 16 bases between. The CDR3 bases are TGTGCCAGCAGCCGACTGCCTAGCGCCGCAGATACGCAGTATTTT. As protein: CASSRLPSAADTQYF.

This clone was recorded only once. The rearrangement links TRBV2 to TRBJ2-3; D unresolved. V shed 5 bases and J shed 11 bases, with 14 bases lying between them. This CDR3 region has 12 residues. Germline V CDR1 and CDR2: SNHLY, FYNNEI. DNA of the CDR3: TGTGCCAGCAGTCCATCCGGAGAAGGGCAGTATTTT. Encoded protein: CASSPSGEGQYF.

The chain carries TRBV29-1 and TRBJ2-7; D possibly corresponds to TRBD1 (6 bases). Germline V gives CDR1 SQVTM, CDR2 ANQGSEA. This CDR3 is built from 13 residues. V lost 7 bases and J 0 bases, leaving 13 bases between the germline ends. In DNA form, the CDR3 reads TGCAGCGCCAGCCGGGACAACTCCTACGAGCAGTACTTC. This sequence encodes CSASRDNSYEQYF.

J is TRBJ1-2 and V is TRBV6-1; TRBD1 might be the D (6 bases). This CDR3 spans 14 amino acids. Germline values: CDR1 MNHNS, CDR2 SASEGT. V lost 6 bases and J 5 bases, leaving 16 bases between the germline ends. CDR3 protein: CASSPMGGFYGYTF. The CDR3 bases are TGTGCCAGCAGCCCCATGGGGGGCTTTTATGGCTACACCTTC.

The chain's CDR3 is CASRVGAGIYEQYF. The CDR3 DNA is TGTGCCAGCCGCGTGGGGGCAGGGATCTACGAGCAGTACTTC. The V gene is TRBV27, the J gene TRBJ2-7; D is perhaps TRBD1 (6 bases). In germline, CDR1 is MNHEY, CDR2 SMNVEV (reference sequence). The V and J ends lost 8 bases and 3 bases respectively, with 17 bases between them. This CDR3 comprises 14 residues.